Listed here are 25 T cell receptor beta chains from one sample, sequenced in a study of cytomegalovirus exposure and HLA in healthy donors. Both 60 Vbeta primers and 13 Jbeta primers went into the PCR. Assay: immunoSEQ multiplex PCR; the TCRdb copy retains only in-frame clones and omits some. The sample lists 50,000 to 65,000 clones, about 80% occurring once. The source material was PBMCs. These receptors all stem from a man aged 50 to 60 in good health and CMV-seropositive.

This clone was counted only a few times. V gene TRBV7-9 combines with J gene TRBJ2-3; D ambiguous. Trimming took 5 bases from V and 0 from J, leaving 3 bases between them. The V gene's germline CDR1 is SEHNR and CDR2 FQNEAQ (reference sequence). CDR3 length: 12 amino acids. CDR3 amino acids: CASSRSTDTQYF. CDR3 in DNA: TGTGCCAGCAGCCGTAGCACAGATACGCAGTATTTT.

Only one count was recorded for this clone. The CDR3 is CASSLEGGPNSGNTIYF. The CDR3 DNA reads as TGTGCCAGCAGCTTAGAGGGTGGGCCGAACTCTGGAAACACCATATATTTT. The V call is TRBV11-2, the J call TRBJ1-3, with D hard to call. The CDR3 loop spans 17 amino acids. Per germline, CDR1 SGHAT and CDR2 FQNNGV. V was cut by 0 bases and J by 0 bases, with 12 bases left in between. Filled out from reference TRBV11-2 and TRBJ1-3, the complete variable domain reads EAGVAQSPRYKIIEKRQSVAFWCNPISGHATLYWYQQILGQGPKLLIQFQNNGVVDDSQLPKDRFSAERLKGVDSTLKIQPAKLEDSAVYLCASSLEGGPNSGNTIYFGEGSWLTVV.

V and J are TRBV6-4 and TRBJ2-1; TRBD1 matches 10 bases. CDR3 length equals 16 residues. V shed 6 bases and J 6 bases; nucleotides not matched to a gene: 11. The germline V gene has CDR1 MRHNA and CDR2 SNTAGT. The CDR3 region is CASSPSPGQGPNEQFF. The CDR3 nucleotides read TGTGCCAGCAGCCCAAGCCCGGGACAGGGGCCCAATGAGCAGTTCTTC.

This rearrangement joins TRBV27 to TRBJ1-2; D unclear. V shed 1 base and J shed 8 bases, with 11 bases lying between them. The CDR3 loop spans 13 amino acids. Looked up from germline, CDR1 is MNHEY and CDR2 is SMNVEV (reference sequence). The CDR3 region is CASSLYPVRGYTF. Written as DNA, the CDR3 is TGTGCCAGCAGTTTATACCCCGTGCGGGGCTACACCTTC.

V gene TRBV27 combines with J gene TRBJ2-3; D is perhaps TRBD1 (6 bases). The CDR3 extends over 15 amino acids. Germline V gene sequence: CDR1 MNHEY, CDR2 SMNVEV (reference sequence). Trimming removed 6 bases from V and 4 bases from J, with 17 bases in between. The chain's CDR3 is CASRSQVGAADTQYF. In DNA form, the CDR3 reads TGTGCCAGCAGATCTCAGGTGGGGGCCGCAGATACGCAGTATTTT.

This sequence joins TRBV7-8 and TRBJ2-7, with TRBD2 matching over 13 bases. CDR1 is SGHVS and CDR2 is FQNEAQ in the germline V gene. V was pared by 6 bases and J by 3 bases, with 14 bases of the junction left unmatched. CDR3 length equals 18 residues. The CDR3 bases are TGTGCCAGCAGACTTATACTAGCGGGAGGGACTATCATCTACGAGCAGTACTTC. Residues: CASRLILAGGTIIYEQYF. Drawing the rest from reference TRBV7-8 and TRBJ2-7, the complete variable domain is GAGVSQSPRYKVAKRGQDVALRCDPISGHVSLFWYQQALGQGPEFLTYFQNEAQLDKSGLPSDRFFAERPEGSVSTLKIQRTQQEDSAVYLCASRLILAGGTIIYEQYFGPGTRLTVT.

The chain couples TRBV2 to TRBJ2-3; 9 bases are a match to TRBD1. There are 14 residues in the CDR3. V lost 7 bases and J lost 3; bases outside the gene matches: 5. Looked up from germline, CDR1 is SNHLY and CDR2 is FYNNEI. CDR3 sequence (DNA): TGTGCCAGCAAGAGGGACAGGGATACAGATACGCAGTATTTT. Amino acids: CASKRDRDTDTQYF. Using reference TRBV2 and TRBJ2-3 for the parts outside the CDR3, the full variable domain is EPEVTQTPSHQVTQMGQEVILRCVPISNHLYFYWYRQILGQKVEFLVSFYNNEISEKSEIFDDQFSVERPDGSNFTLKIRSTKLEDSAMYFCASKRDRDTDTQYFGPGTRLTVL.

There are a few counts of this clone. The chain uses TRBV10-2 and TRBJ1-1, with no clear D. The CDR3 is 15 residues long. The germline V gene has CDR1 WSHSY and CDR2 SAAADI. Trimming removed 4 bases at V and 5 bases at J, with 17 bases between. In DNA form, the CDR3 reads TGCGCCAGCAGTGGCCCTGGCCCGGGTGGAACTGAAGCTTTCTTT. Its protein product is CASSGPGPGGTEAFF.

The V call is TRBV5-5, the J call TRBJ2-7, with TRBD2 matching over 10 bases. CDR1 and CDR2 (germline): SGHKS, YYEKEE (reference sequence). V shed 4 bases and J 2 bases; nucleotides not matched to a gene: 6. The CDR3 has 15 residues. The CDR3 coding sequence is TGTGCCAGCAGCCAAGGGACTAGCGTTCCCTACGAGCAGTACTTC. Amino acids: CASSQGTSVPYEQYF.

The V call is TRBV7-2, the J call TRBJ2-1, with TRBD2 matching 11 bases. CDR1 and CDR2 from the germline V gene are SGHTA and FQGNSA. With 1 base clipped from V and 1 base from J, the junction kept 6 bases outside the gene matches. The length of the CDR3 is 18 residues. DNA of the CDR3: TGTGCCAGCAGCTTAGGGGTACTAGCGGGAGTTTCCTACAATGAGCAGTTCTTC. Residues: CASSLGVLAGVSYNEQFF. The complete variable domain, with remaining parts taken from reference TRBV7-2 and TRBJ2-1, reads GAGVSQSPSNKVTEKGKDVELRCDPISGHTALYWYRQSLGQGLEFLIYFQGNSAPDKSGLPSDRFSAERTGGSVSTLTIQRTQQEDSAVYLCASSLGVLAGVSYNEQFFGPGTRLTVL.

The chain has TRBV9 and TRBJ2-3, with 11 bases fitting TRBD2. From germline, CDR1 is SGDLS and CDR2 YYNGEE. The CDR3 sequence is 16 residues long. V dropped 3 bases and J dropped 5; count of bases not matched to a gene: 8. For the CDR3, the DNA is TGTGCCAGCAGCGCCTTAGCGGGGGGGCCGGAAGATACGCAGTATTTT. Protein sequence: CASSALAGGPEDTQYF.

This clone was found a few times. The chain carries TRBV29-1 and TRBJ2-7; 9 nucleotides align to TRBD2. The V and J ends lost 6 bases and 6 bases, in that order; junction bases with no gene match: 6. Germline V gene lookup returns CDR1 SQVTM and CDR2 ANQGSEA. CDR3 length equals 12 residues. Written as DNA, the CDR3 is TGCAGCGTGACTAGCGGATCTGCCGAGCAGTACTTC. It encodes CSVTSGSAEQYF.

The gene calls are TRBV6-5 and TRBJ2-7, with unresolved D. V was shortened by 6 bases and J by 0 bases, with 9 bases between the two germline ends. The CDR3 is made up of 13 amino acids. The germline CDR1 and CDR2 sequences are MNHEY and SVGAGI. The CDR3 region is CASSVAASYEQYF. The CDR3 DNA is TGTGCCAGCAGCGTAGCAGCCTCCTACGAGCAGTACTTC.

Comment on this clone: Compared with germline, one end of the junction differs, possibly owing to a read error. This chain joins TRBV7-8 and TRBJ1-5; D gene uncertain. The germline V gene encodes CDR1 SGHVS and CDR2 FQNEAQ. The CDR3 consists of 12 residues. In DNA form, the CDR3 reads TGTGCCAGCAGCGACATCAATCAGCCCCAGAATTTT. It codes for CASSDINQPQNF.

The gene calls are TRBV6-6 and TRBJ2-5; 7 bases map to TRBD2. Germline V gene sequence: CDR1 MNHNY, CDR2 SVGAGI (reference sequence). The V gene end was trimmed by 0 bases and the J gene end by 4 bases; junction bases not matched to a gene: 5. The CDR3 length is 15 residues. CDR3 loop: CASSYSSLAGETQYF. For the CDR3, the DNA is TGTGCCAGCAGTTACTCGTCCTTAGCGGGAGAGACCCAGTACTTC.

J is TRBJ2-3 and V is TRBV5-6, with a tentative D call TRBD2 (5 bases). V lost 5 bases and J 10 bases, leaving 23 bases between the germline ends. The CDR3 has 15 amino acids. The V gene's germline CDR1 is SGHDT and CDR2 YYEEEE. CDR3 residues: CASSAASGSTSAQYF. As DNA, the CDR3 is TGTGCCAGCAGTGCCGCTAGTGGGAGTACCTCGGCGCAGTATTTT. Using reference TRBV5-6 and TRBJ2-3 for the parts outside the CDR3, the full variable domain is DAGVTQSPTHLIKTRGQQVTLRCSPKSGHDTVSWYQQALGQGPQFIFQYYEEEERQRGNFPDRFSGHQFPNYSSELNVNALLLGDSALYLCASSAASGSTSAQYFGPGTRLTVL.

In this sample, this clone turned up a few times. This rearrangement joins TRBV6-6 to TRBJ2-7; a weak D match, TRBD1 (8 bases). There are 15 residues in the CDR3. V lost 5 bases and J lost 4, with 18 bases in between. Germline CDR1 MNHNY, CDR2 SVGAGI (reference sequence). CDR3 loop: CASSKDRGGVYEQYF. As DNA, the CDR3 is TGTGCCAGCAGTAAAGACAGGGGAGGGGTTTACGAGCAGTACTTC.

This chain uses TRBV28 with TRBJ2-2, with 9 bases identical to TRBD2. Per germline, CDR1 MDHEN and CDR2 SYDVKM. This CDR3 has 15 residues. J gave up 5 bases and V 5 bases, and 6 bases lay outside the gene matches. The CDR3 spells CASSPGTSRTGELFF. In nucleotides, the CDR3 is TGTGCCAGCAGTCCCGGGACTAGCAGAACCGGGGAGCTGTTTTTT.

V gene TRBV5-6 combines with J gene TRBJ1-2; weak D call: TRBD1 (6 bases). The V end lost 4 bases, the J end lost 1 base, and 11 bases lay between the germline ends. This CDR3 contains 14 residues. The V gene's germline CDR1 is SGHDT and CDR2 YYEEEE. CDR3 in amino acids: CASSTHRVNYGYTF. The CDR3 nucleotides read TGTGCCAGCAGCACCCACAGGGTTAACTATGGCTACACCTTC.

The rearrangement uses TRBV7-9 and TRBJ2-7, with 9 bases matching TRBD1. CDR1 SEHNR and CDR2 FQNEAQ come from the germline V gene (reference sequence). The CDR3 runs to 12 residues. V lost 5 bases and J lost 6; bases outside the gene matches: 2. Written as DNA, the CDR3 is TGTGCCAGCAGCCGGGACAGGGTCGAGCAGTACTTC. It encodes CASSRDRVEQYF. The full variable domain, completed using reference TRBV7-9 and TRBJ2-7, is DTGVSQNPRHKITKRGQNVTFRCDPISEHNRLYWYRQTLGQGPEFLTYFQNEAQLEKSRLLSDRFSAERPKGSFSTLEIQRTEQGDSAMYLCASSRDRVEQYFGPGTRLTVT.

The rearrangement links TRBV19 to TRBJ2-2; 12 nucleotides agree with TRBD1. The CDR3 is made up of 17 amino acids. The V gene end was trimmed by 6 bases and the J gene end by 5 bases; junction bases not matched to a gene: 10. Germline V gene lookup returns CDR1 LNHDA and CDR2 SQIVND (reference sequence). CDR3 in DNA: TGTGCCAGTAGACCCCGGGGACAGGGGGCACGAACCGGGGAGCTGTTTTTT. Residues: CASRPRGQGARTGELFF.

This chain links TRBV7-6 with TRBJ2-7; the D is unclear. The germline V and J ends were trimmed by 3 bases and 2 bases, with 14 bases remaining between them. The CDR3 consists of 15 residues. Germline CDR1 is SGHVS and CDR2 is FNYEAQ. This CDR3 reads CASSFERKATYEQYF. The CDR3 DNA sequence: TGTGCCAGCAGCTTCGAGCGAAAGGCAACCTACGAGCAGTACTTC. Full variable domain (remainder filled in from reference TRBV7-6 and TRBJ2-7): GAGVSQSPRYKVTKRGQDVALRCDPISGHVSLYWYRQALGQGPEFLTYFNYEAQQDKSGLPNDRFSAERPEGSISTLTIQRTEQRDSAMYRCASSFERKATYEQYFGPGTRLTVT.

The rearrangement joins TRBV28 to TRBJ2-5; the D is unclear. CDR3 length: 13 residues. V lost 4 bases and J 4 bases, leaving 10 bases between the germline ends. Germline loops: CDR1 MDHEN, CDR2 SYDVKM. The CDR3 region is CASSWSGSETQYF. The CDR3 nucleotides are TGTGCCAGCAGTTGGTCAGGATCAGAGACCCAGTACTTC.

This clone was detected only a few times. V gene TRBV2 combines with J gene TRBJ2-7, with a possible D match to TRBD1 (6 bases). The CDR3 sequence is 15 residues long. V lost 7 bases, J lost 3 bases, and 19 bases lay in between. The germline gives CDR1 SNHLY, CDR2 FYNNEI. For the CDR3, the DNA is TGTGCCAGCACCCCGGTGGGACAACCCGACTACGAGCAGTACTTC. Translating gives CASTPVGQPDYEQYF.

The chain recombines TRBV15 with TRBJ1-1, with 7 bases that match TRBD1. The CDR3 spans 14 residues. Trimming removed 0 bases from V and 8 bases from J; junction bases left unmatched: 6. The germline V gene has CDR1 LNHNV and CDR2 YYDKDF (reference sequence). The CDR3 DNA reads as TGTGCCACCAGCAGAGATTCAGGGGGTACGGAAGCTTTCTTT. It is translated as CATSRDSGGTEAFF. The complete variable domain, with remaining parts taken from reference TRBV15 and TRBJ1-1, reads DAMVIQNPRYQVTQFGKPVTLSCSQTLNHNVMYWYQQKSSQAPKLLFHYYDKDFNNEADTPDNFQSRRPNTSFCFLDIRSPGLGDTAMYLCATSRDSGGTEAFFGQGTRLTVV.